This T cell receptor beta chain was found in a study of OX40 agonist ivuxolimab in advanced cancers. Findings of the study overall: The work left the antigen specificity of expanded peripheral T cells undetermined. CD8+ T cells (on average) carried more expanded clones than CD4+ T cells.

Data came from immunoSEQ multiplex PCR; TCRdb stores just in-frame clones and leaves some out. The sample contains 65,000 to 75,000 clones, around four fifths of which appear only once. As regards this clone: Its target is not known.

This receptor was identified in an adult with an advanced solid tumor such as melanoma, head and neck, liver or kidney cancer. This specimen was CD4+ or CD8+ T cells sorted from blood, taken in a trial of the OX40 agonist ivuxolimab.

The CDR3 bases are TGTGCCAGCAGCTTGCAGGGGACCACCGGGGAGCTGTTTTTT. This codes for CASSLQGTTGELFF. The chain couples TRBV5-4 to TRBJ2-2, with TRBD1 as a possible D gene (6 bases). This CDR3 has 14 residues. Looked up from germline, CDR1 is SGHNT and CDR2 is YYREEE (reference sequence). V was cut by 1 base and J by 4 bases, with 8 bases left in between.